This TCR beta chain was found in a study of cytomegalovirus exposure and HLA in healthy donors. Looking at the study overall: A later analysis reported the same platform for the 110 or so validation repertoires and the roughly 630 first-cohort repertoires.

TCRdb keeps only in-frame clones here, not all; method: immunoSEQ multiplex PCR. The table has some 73,000 clones, 70% to 90% seen once; the top ten hold about 4.1%. The sequence came from a woman aged 18-29 years in good health and CMV-seropositive. The sequenced material came from PBMCs.

The CDR3 sequence: CASSMWASGNYNEQFF. CDR3 bases: TGTGCCAGTAGTATGTGGGCTAGCGGGAATTACAATGAGCAGTTCTTC. The rearrangement uses TRBV19 and TRBJ2-1; 9 positions match TRBD2. With V trimmed by 3 bases and J by 4 bases, 7 bases remained unmatched. In germline, CDR1 is LNHDA, CDR2 SQIVND (reference sequence). The CDR3 sequence is 16 residues long.